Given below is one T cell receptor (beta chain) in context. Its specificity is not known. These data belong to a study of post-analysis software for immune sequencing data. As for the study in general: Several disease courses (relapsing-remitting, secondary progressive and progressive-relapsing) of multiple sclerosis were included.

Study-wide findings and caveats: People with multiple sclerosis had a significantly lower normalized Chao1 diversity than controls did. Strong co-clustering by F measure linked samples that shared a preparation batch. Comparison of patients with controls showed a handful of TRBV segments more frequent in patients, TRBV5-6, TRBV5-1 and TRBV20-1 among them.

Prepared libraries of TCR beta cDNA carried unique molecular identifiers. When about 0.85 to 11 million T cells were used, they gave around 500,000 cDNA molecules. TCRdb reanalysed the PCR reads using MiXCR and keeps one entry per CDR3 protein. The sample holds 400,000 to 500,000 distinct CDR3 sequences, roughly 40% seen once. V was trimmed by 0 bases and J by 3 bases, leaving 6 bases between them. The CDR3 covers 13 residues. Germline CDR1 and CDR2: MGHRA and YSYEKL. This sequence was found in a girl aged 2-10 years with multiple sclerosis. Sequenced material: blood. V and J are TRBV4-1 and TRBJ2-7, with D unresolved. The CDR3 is CASSQDKFYEQYF. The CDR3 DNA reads TGCGCCAGCAGCCAAGACAAGTTCTACGAGCAGTACTTC.